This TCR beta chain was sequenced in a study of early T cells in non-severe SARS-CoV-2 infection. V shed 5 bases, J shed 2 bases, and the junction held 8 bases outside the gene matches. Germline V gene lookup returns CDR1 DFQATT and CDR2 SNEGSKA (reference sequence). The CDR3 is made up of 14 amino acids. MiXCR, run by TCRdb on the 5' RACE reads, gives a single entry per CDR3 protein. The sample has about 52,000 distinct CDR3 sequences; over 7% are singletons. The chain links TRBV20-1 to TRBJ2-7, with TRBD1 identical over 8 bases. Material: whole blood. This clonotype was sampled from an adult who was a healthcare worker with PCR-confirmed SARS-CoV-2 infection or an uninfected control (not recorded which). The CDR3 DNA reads TGCAGTGCTGCCGGACAGGGTAAAGCCTACGAGCAGTACTTC. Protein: CSAAGQGKAYEQYF.